This TCR beta chain was captured by sequencing in a study of CD8 T cells in ankylosing spondylitis. The CDR3 covers 16 residues. TCRdb called the 5' RACE reads again in MiXCR, with one record for every CDR3 protein. The sample gives around 140,000 distinct CDR3 sequences, roughly 15% of which show up once; 30% to 35% is in the top ten. Notes on this clonotype: The antigen is unknown.

Study-level points and caveats: The study identified a TCR beta motif of several highly homologous variants that appeared characteristic of ankylosing spondylitis blood. According to the report, clones linked to the disease were significantly enriched in matched synovial fluid samples taken from ankylosing spondylitis patients.

The chain couples TRBV21-1 to TRBJ1-1. TRBV21-1 is a pseudogene locus. This receptor was taken from a male donor with ankylosing spondylitis. The sample was blood, either unsorted or a sorted T cell fraction (not recorded which). DNA of the CDR3: TGTGCCAGCAGCAAAGAGATTTGGGGTGAGGACACTGAAGCTTTCTTT. As protein: CASSKEIWGEDTEAFF.